This record covers a single T cell receptor beta chain. Antigen unknown. From germline, CDR1 is SEHNR and CDR2 FQNEAQ (reference sequence). The CDR3 spans 14 residues. Losses at the gene ends were 3 bases for V and 6 bases for J; bases not matched to a gene: 1. Clones were read by immunoSEQ multiplex PCR, and TCRdb kept only the in-frame ones, dropping some. This table holds almost 5,500 clones, 60% to 75% found once. This sample was taken from a study of CD8 T cell repertoires and HIV-1 epitope variants. General study points: Five clonotypes recognized Nef KF9, one HW9, none TAALDMSHF.

Sequenced: cultured CD8+ T cells derived from PBMCs. The gene calls are TRBV7-9 and TRBJ2-1; 11 nucleotides agree with TRBD1. The sequence was obtained from a male donor with HIV. CDR3 sequence (DNA): TGTGCCAGCAGCTTGGACAGGGGGCTCAATGAGCAGTTCTTC. It yields the protein CASSLDRGLNEQFF.